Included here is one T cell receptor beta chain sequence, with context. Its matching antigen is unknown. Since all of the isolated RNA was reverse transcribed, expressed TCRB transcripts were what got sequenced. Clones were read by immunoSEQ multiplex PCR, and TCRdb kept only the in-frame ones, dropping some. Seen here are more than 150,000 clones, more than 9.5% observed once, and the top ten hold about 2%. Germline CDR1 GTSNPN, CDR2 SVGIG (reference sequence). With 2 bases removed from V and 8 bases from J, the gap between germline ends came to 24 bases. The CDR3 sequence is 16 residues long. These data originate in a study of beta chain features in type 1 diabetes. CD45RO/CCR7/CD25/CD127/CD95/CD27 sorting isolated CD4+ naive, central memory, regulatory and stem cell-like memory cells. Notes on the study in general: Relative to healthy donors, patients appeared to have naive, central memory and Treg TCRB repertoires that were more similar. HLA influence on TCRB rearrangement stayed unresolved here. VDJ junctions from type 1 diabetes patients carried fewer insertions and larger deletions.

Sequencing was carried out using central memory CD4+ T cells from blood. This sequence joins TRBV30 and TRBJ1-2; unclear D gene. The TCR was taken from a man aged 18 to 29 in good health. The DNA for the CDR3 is TGTGCCTGGAGTCCCGGGAAGTGGACCCAGGCGGGAGGCTACACCTTC. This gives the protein CAWSPGKWTQAGGYTF. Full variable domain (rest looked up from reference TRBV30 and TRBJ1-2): SQTIHQWPATLVQPVGSPLSLECTVEGTSNPNLYWYRQAAGRGLQLLFYSVGIGQISSEVPQNLSASRPQDRQFILSSKKLLLSDSGFYLCAWSPGKWTQAGGYTFGSGTRLTVV.